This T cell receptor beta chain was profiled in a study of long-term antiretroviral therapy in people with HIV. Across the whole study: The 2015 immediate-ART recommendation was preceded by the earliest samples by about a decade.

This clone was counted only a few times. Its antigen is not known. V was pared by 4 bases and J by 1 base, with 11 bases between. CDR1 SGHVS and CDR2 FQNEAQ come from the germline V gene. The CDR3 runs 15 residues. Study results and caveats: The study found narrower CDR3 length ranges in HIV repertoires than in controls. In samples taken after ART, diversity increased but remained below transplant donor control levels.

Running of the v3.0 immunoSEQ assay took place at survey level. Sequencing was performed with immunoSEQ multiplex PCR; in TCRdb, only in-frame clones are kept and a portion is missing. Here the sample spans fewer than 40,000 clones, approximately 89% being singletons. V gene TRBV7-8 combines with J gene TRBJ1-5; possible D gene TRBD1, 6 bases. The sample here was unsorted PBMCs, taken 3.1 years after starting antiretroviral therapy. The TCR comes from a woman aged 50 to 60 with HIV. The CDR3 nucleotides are TGTGCCAGCAGCTCGAATACAGGGAGCAATCAGCCCCAGCATTTT. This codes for CASSSNTGSNQPQHF.